This T cell receptor beta chain was found in a study of CD8 T cells in ankylosing spondylitis. Study outcomes and limitations: Several of the motif variants were reported before in synovial fluid and blood from reactive arthritis.

Note on this clonotype: Its specificity is unknown.

Quantitative 5'-RACE with molecular barcodes was used to make the TCR beta libraries. MiXCR was run by TCRdb on the 5' RACE reads, yielding one entry per CDR3 protein. This sample has around 340,000 distinct CDR3 sequences, with 20% found just once. The sequence came from a male donor with ankylosing spondylitis or in good health (not recorded which). The material sequenced was blood, either unsorted or a sorted T cell fraction (not recorded which).

The CDR3 loop reads CASSFGLAGRDTQYF. The CDR3, as DNA: TGCGCCAGCAGCTTTGGACTAGCGGGTCGGGATACGCAGTATTTT. V usage is TRBV5-1 and J usage is TRBJ2-3; 11 positions match TRBD2. Trimming cost V 2 bases and J 6 bases; bases outside gene matches: 5. The CDR3 covers 15 residues. In germline, CDR1 is SGHRS, CDR2 YFSETQ.